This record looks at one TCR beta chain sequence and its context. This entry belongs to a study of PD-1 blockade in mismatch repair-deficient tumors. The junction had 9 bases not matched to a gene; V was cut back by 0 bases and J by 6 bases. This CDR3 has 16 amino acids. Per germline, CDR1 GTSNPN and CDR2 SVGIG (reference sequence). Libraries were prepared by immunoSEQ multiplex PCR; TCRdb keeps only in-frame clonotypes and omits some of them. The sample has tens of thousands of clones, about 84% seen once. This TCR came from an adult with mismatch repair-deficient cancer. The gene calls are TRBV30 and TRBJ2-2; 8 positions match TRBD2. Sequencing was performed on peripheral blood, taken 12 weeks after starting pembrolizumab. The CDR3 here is CAWSVLSGSQSGELFF. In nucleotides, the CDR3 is TGTGCCTGGAGTGTACTGAGCGGGAGTCAGTCCGGGGAGCTGTTTTTT.